This T cell receptor (beta chain) was obtained from a study of control samples from healthy donors and cancer patients. Trimming cost V 3 bases and J 5 bases; bases outside gene matches: 7. The CDR3 spans 17 residues. CDR1 and CDR2 (germline): SGHTS, YDEGEE. Sequenced by immunoSEQ multiplex PCR; TCRdb stores in-frame clones only, minus some. The sample lists some 250,000 clones; roughly 87% were seen once. Material for sequencing was PBMCs. The sequence was collected from a woman aged 55-75 years with lung cancer. This chain uses TRBV5-8 with TRBJ2-5, with 16 bases aligning to TRBD2. CDR3 residues: CASSWGTSGRAMETQYF. The CDR3 DNA is TGTGCCAGCAGCTGGGGGACTAGCGGGAGGGCCATGGAGACCCAGTACTTC.